This TCR beta chain was recorded in a study of tissue T cells after allogeneic stem cell transplantation. Time point in this sample: mouse harvest day 7 after allogeneic transplant. Mouse grafts combined 10^7 T-cell-depleted bone marrow cells with 10^6 splenic CD5+ T cells. V lost 6 bases and J lost 5; bases outside the gene matches: 7. The CDR3 is 14 amino acids. Per germline, CDR1 NNHNN and CDR2 SYGAGS (reference sequence). About this clone itself: Genes here carry mouse names. The sequenced fragment ends 1 residue before the CDR3 boundary, so the rest is inferred from the germline J gene.

The protocol was immunoSEQ multiplex PCR, while the TCRdb copy is restricted to in-frame clones and leaves out a portion. Here the sample spans some 10,000 clones, 35% to 55% being singletons. V gene TRBV13-2 combines with J gene TRBJ2-5, with TRBD1 identical over 9 bases. The sequence was obtained from a female BALB/c mouse given C57BL/6 T cells with graft-versus-host disease after an allogeneic hematopoietic cell transplant. Specimen: skin. The CDR3 is CASVTGTGRDTQYF. Incomplete CDR3 DNA: TGTGCCAGCGTCACCGGGACAGGGAGAGACACCCAGTAC.